The T cell receptor beta chain under discussion was sequenced for a study of CD8+CD57+ T cells in acquired aplastic anemia. Study-wide points: With respect to CD8+ Simpson's diversity, patients and controls did not differ significantly.

CDR1 and CDR2 from the germline V gene are LNHNV and YYDKDF (reference sequence). The CDR3 loop spans 13 amino acids. V trimming: 11 bases; J trimming: 0 bases; junction bases outside the gene matches: 4. Investigators profiled TCR beta VDJ and CDR3 from genomic DNA template. TCRdb used MiXCR to reprocess the reads, holding one entry per CDR3 protein. Of approximately 150,000 distinct CDR3 sequences listed, approximately 51% are singletons. A remark on this clonotype: Its target is not known.

For sequencing, patients were chosen who had shown expansion of CD8+CD57+ cells by flow cytometry. The receptor was derived from a human donor with aplastic anemia. Sequencing was carried out using sorted CD4+, CD8+, or CD8+CD57+ T cells (not recorded which) from PBMCs. The chain carries TRBV15 and TRBJ2-3; 8 bases line up with TRBD2. The CDR3 here is CAPIAGSTDTQYF. CDR3 sequence (DNA): TGTGCCCCCATAGCGGGGAGCACAGATACGCAGTATTTT.